One and the same sample provided the 2 T cell receptor beta chains below, sequenced in a study of T cells after yellow fever vaccination (dated by TCRdb to about 2019). What the treatment or condition label conveys for this sample: live attenuated yellow fever vaccine strain. The protocol used for the library was 5' RACE. Instrument on record: Illumina NovaSeq 6000. TCRdb handled the public reads itself, with Q25 trimming in fastp and clone calling in MiXCR, and kept productive beta chains. Rows with one shared CDR3 protein collapse into an entry with the most common genes and DNA. In this sample the table shows some 350,000 distinct CDR3 sequences, roughly 4.3% of which occur a single time. Approximately 23% of the sample belongs to the ten largest clones. The specimen comprised PBMCs, sampled 5 days after the yellow fever booster vaccination. The receptors were sampled from a man aged 18 to 29 who received the YFV17D yellow fever vaccine.

With respect to this clonotype: This clone may be a read error of a much larger clone one base away. The gene calls are TRBV27 and TRBJ1-1; no reliable D call. Deletions cut 6 bases from V and 2 bases from J, with 4 bases between. The CDR3 contains 11 residues. Germline V gives CDR1 MNHEY, CDR2 SMNVEV (reference sequence). CDR3 sequence (DNA): TGTGCCAGCAGGGATAACACTGAAGCTTTCTTT. Its protein is CASRDNTEAFF.

This clonotype was detected many times. The V and J genes are TRBV7-2 and TRBJ1-1; 8 bases line up with TRBD1. Germline CDR1 and CDR2: SGHTA and FQGNSA. The V gene end was trimmed by 6 bases and the J gene end by 6 bases; junction bases not matched to a gene: 12. CDR3 length: 15 residues. The CDR3 sequence is CASSQLGQGGAEAFF. The CDR3 bases are TGTGCCAGCAGTCAGTTAGGACAGGGTGGAGCTGAAGCTTTCTTT.